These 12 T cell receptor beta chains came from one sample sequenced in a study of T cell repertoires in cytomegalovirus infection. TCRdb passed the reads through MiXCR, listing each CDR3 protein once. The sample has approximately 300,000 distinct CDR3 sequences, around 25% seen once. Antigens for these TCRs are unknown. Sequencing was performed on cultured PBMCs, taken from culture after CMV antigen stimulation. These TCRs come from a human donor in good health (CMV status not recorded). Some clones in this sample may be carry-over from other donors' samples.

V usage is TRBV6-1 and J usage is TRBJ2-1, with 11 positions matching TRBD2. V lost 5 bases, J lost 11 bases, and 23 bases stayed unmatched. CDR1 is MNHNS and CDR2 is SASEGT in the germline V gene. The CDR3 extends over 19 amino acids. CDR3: CASSSPGARGLAASFKQFF. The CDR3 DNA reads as TGTGCCAGCAGTTCCCCCGGGGCCCGGGGACTAGCGGCTTCTTTTAAGCAGTTCTTC.

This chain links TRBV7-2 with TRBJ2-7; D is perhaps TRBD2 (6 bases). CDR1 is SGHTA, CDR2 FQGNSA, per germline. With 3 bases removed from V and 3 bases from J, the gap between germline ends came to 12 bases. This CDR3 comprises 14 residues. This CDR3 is CASSFSGGLYEQYF. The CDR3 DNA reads TGTGCCAGCAGCTTTAGCGGAGGGCTCTACGAGCAGTACTTC.

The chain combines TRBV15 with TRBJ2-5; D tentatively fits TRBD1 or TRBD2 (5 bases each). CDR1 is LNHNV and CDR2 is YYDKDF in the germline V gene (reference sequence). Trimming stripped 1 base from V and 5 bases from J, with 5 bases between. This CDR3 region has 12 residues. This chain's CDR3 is CATSRGGETQYF. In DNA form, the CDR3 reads TGTGCCACCAGCAGAGGGGGGGAGACCCAGTACTTC. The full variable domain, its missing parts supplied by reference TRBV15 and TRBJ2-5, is DAMVIQNPRYQVTQFGKPVTLSCSQTLNHNVMYWYQQKSSQAPKLLFHYYDKDFNNEADTPDNFQSRRPNTSFCFLDIRSPGLGDTAMYLCATSRGGETQYFGPGTRLLVL.

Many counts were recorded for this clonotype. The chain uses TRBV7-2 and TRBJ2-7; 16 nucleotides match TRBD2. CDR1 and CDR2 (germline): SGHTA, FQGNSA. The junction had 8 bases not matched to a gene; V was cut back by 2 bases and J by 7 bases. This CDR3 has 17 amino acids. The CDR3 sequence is CASSLMGLAGGPGEQYF. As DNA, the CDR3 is TGTGCCAGCAGCTTAATGGGACTAGCGGGAGGGCCCGGGGAGCAGTACTTC.

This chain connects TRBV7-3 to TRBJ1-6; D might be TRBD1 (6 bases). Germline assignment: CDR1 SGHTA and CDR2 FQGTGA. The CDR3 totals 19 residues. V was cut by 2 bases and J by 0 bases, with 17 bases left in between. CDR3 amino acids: CASSLGDTFGVSYNSPLHF. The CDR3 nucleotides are TGTGCCAGCAGCTTAGGGGACACCTTTGGGGTCTCCTATAATTCACCCCTCCACTTT.

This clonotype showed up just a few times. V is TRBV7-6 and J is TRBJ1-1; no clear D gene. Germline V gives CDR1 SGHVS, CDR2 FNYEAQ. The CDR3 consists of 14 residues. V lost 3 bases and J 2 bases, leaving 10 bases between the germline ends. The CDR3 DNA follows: TGTGCCAGCAGCTTTTCGGCCGTAAACACTGAAGCTTTCTTT. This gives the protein CASSFSAVNTEAFF.

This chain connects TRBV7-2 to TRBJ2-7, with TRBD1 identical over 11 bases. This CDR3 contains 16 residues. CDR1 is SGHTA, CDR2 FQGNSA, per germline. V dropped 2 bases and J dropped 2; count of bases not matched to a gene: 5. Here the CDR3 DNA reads TGTGCCAGCAGCTTATACGGGACAGGGGGTCCCTACGAGCAGTACTTC. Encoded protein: CASSLYGTGGPYEQYF.

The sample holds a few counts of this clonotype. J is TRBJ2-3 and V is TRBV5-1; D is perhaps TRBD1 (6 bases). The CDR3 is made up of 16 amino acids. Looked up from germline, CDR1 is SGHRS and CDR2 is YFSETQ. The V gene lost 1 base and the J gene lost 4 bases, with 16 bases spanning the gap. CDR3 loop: CASSLYRELRPDTQYF. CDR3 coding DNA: TGCGCCAGCAGCTTGTACAGGGAACTGCGTCCAGATACGCAGTATTTT. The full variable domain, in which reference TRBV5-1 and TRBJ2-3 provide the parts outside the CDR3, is KAGVTQTPRYLIKTRGQQVTLSCSPISGHRSVSWYQQTPGQGLQFLFEYFSETQRNKGNFPGRFSGRQFSNSRSEMNVSTLELGDSALYLCASSLYRELRPDTQYFGPGTRLTVL.

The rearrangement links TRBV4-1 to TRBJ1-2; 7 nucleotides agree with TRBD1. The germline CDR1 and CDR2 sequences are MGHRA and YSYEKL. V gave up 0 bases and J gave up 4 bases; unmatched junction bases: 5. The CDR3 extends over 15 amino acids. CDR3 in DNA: TGCGCCAGCAGCCAAGATCCGGCAGGGGGCTATGGCTACACCTTC. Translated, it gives CASSQDPAGGYGYTF.

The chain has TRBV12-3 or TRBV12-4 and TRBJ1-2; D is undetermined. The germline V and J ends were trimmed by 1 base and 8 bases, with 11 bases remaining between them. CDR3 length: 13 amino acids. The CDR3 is CASSLDVDRGYTF. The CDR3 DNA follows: TGTGCCAGCAGTTTAGACGTCGACCGGGGCTACACCTTC.

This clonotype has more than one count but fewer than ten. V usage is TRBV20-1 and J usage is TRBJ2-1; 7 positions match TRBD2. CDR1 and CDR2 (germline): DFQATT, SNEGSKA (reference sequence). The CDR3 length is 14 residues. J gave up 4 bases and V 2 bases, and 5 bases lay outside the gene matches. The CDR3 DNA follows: TGCAGTGCTAGACCGCTAGCGGAGTACAATGAGCAGTTCTTC. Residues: CSARPLAEYNEQFF.

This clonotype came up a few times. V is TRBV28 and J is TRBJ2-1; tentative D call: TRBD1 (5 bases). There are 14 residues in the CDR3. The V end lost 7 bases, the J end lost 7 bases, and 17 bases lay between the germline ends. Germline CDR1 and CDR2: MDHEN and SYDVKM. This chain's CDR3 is CASISGQGRNEQFF. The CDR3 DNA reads TGTGCCAGCATCTCAGGGCAGGGTAGGAATGAGCAGTTCTTC.